This TCR beta chain was recovered during a study of blood T cell repertoires in COVID-19. Study at large: From the United States, Italy and Spain came samples of acute and convalescent COVID-19. The cDNA or gDNA used as material had been derived from T cells, B-cell-depleted T cells, or PBMCs.

It was during active infection that Seattle patients were enrolled and then longitudinally followed. V lost 4 bases to trimming and J lost 4 bases, with 14 bases between them. CDR3 length: 15 residues. Looked up from germline, CDR1 is MNHEY and CDR2 is SMNVEV (reference sequence). TCRdb keeps only in-frame clones here, not all; method: immunoSEQ multiplex PCR. The table lists roughly 160,000 clones, 75% to 85% of them singletons, with 8.1% in the top ten. The chain has TRBV27 and TRBJ2-1; a weak D match, TRBD1 (5 bases). The sequenced sample was peripheral blood. This sequence was found in a woman in her sixties or seventies with COVID-19, enrolled during active disease. This CDR3 reads CASSSLGVVYNEQFF. The CDR3 DNA is TGTGCCAGCAGTTCGTTAGGGGTCGTTTACAATGAGCAGTTCTTC.